One and the same sample provided the 5 T cell receptor beta chains below, sequenced in a study of T cell repertoires in cytomegalovirus infection. TCRdb re-derived calls from the reads in MiXCR, one entry per CDR3 protein. The table lists approximately 500,000 distinct CDR3 sequences, 16% of them singletons. Sample: CD8+ T cells from PBMCs. The receptors come from a human donor in good health (CMV status not recorded). Some clones in this sample may be carry-over from other donors' samples.

The sample holds many counts of this clonotype. CDR3 bases: TGTGCCATCAGTGAGTCGTTCTCTGGGGCCAACGTCCTGACTTTC. Residues: CAISESFSGANVLTF. This chain uses TRBV10-3 with TRBJ2-6; no reliable D call. The CDR3 loop spans 15 amino acids. V shed 0 bases and J shed 0 bases, with 3 bases lying between them. CDR1 and CDR2 from the germline V gene are ENHRY and SYGVKD.

There are many counts of this clonotype. The chain joins TRBV11-2 to TRBJ2-7; a possible D gene is TRBD1 (5 bases). The V gene's germline CDR1 is SGHAT and CDR2 FQNNGV. The V gene lost 6 bases and the J gene lost 5 bases, with 17 bases spanning the gap. The CDR3 contains 14 residues. This chain's CDR3 is CASSPPGQGDEQYF. For the CDR3, the DNA is TGTGCCAGCAGTCCTCCCGGGCAGGGTGACGAGCAGTACTTC. Full variable domain (rest looked up from reference TRBV11-2 and TRBJ2-7): EAGVAQSPRYKIIEKRQSVAFWCNPISGHATLYWYQQILGQGPKLLIQFQNNGVVDDSQLPKDRFSAERLKGVDSTLKIQPAKLEDSAVYLCASSPPGQGDEQYFGPGTRLTVT.

V gene TRBV10-3 combines with J gene TRBJ2-3; D not certain. The CDR3 consists of 14 residues. The ends were cut back, 3 bases at V and 4 bases at J, with 11 bases in the middle. Germline V gives CDR1 ENHRY, CDR2 SYGVKD. The CDR3 DNA reads TGTGCCATCAGTGAAGTCTCTGATGCAGATACGCAGTATTTT. Its protein is CAISEVSDADTQYF.

A word on this clonotype: It may be a read error: a sequence one base away is much more abundant. The conserved closing phenylalanine or tryptophan is absent in this CDR3, likely reflecting a read error. V gene TRBV7-6 combines with J gene TRBJ2-4, with unresolved D. The V gene lost 4 bases and the J gene lost 0 bases, with 10 bases spanning the gap. There are 15 residues in the CDR3. Looked up from germline, CDR1 is SGHVS and CDR2 is FNYEAQ. CDR3 protein: CASSSPMGAKNIQYL. CDR3 nucleotides: TGTGCCAGCAGCTCCCCGATGGGAGCCAAAAACATTCAGTACTTA.

This clonotype was seen many times. V is TRBV19 and J is TRBJ1-5, with D hard to call. V lost 4 bases, J lost 0 bases, and 13 bases lay in between. Germline lookup yields CDR1 LNHDA and CDR2 SQIVND (reference sequence). The CDR3 totals 16 residues. In DNA form, the CDR3 reads TGTGCCAGTAGTAGGGTTCAAGTGTATAGCAATCAGCCCCAGCATTTT. The encoded protein is CASSRVQVYSNQPQHF.